Described below is a single TCR beta chain sequence and its context. MiXCR was run by TCRdb on the 5' RACE reads, yielding one entry per CDR3 protein. This sample has roughly 100,000 distinct CDR3 sequences; roughly 8.3% occur once, and the top ten carry around 10%. The sample comes from a study of CD8 T cells in ankylosing spondylitis. Trimming at V came to 4 bases and at J to 7 bases, leaving 7 bases not matched to a gene. The CDR3 covers 14 residues. Germline CDR1 SGHRS, CDR2 YFSETQ. The specimen was blood, either unsorted or a sorted T cell fraction (not recorded which). The chain combines TRBV5-1 with TRBJ2-1, with 8 bases fitting TRBD2. The TCR comes from a male donor with ankylosing spondylitis or in good health (not recorded which). The CDR3 reads CASSPAGGRNEQFF. CDR3 in DNA: TGCGCCAGCAGCCCGGCGGGGGGTAGGAATGAGCAGTTCTTC.